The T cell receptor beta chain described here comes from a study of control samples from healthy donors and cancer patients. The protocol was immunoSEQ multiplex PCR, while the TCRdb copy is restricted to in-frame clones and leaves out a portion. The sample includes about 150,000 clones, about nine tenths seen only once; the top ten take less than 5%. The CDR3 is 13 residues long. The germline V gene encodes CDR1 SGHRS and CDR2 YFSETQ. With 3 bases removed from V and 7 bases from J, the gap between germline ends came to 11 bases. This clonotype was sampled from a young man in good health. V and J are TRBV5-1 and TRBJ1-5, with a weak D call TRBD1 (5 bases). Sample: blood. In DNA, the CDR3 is TGCGCCAGCAGCTGGGACGGGGAGCAGCCCCAGCATTTT. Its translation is CASSWDGEQPQHF. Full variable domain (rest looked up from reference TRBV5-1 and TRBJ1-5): KAGVTQTPRYLIKTRGQQVTLSCSPISGHRSVSWYQQTPGQGLQFLFEYFSETQRNKGNFPGRFSGRQFSNSRSEMNVSTLELGDSALYLCASSWDGEQPQHFGDGTRLSIL.